These T cell receptor beta chains were read from a single sample in a study of CD8+CD57+ T cells in acquired aplastic anemia. TCRdb recomputed calls from the reads with MiXCR, one row per CDR3 protein. The sample has some 160,000 distinct CDR3 sequences, 40% to 60% seen once. Sequenced sample: sorted CD4+, CD8+, or CD8+CD57+ T cells (not recorded which) from PBMCs. These receptors came from a human donor with aplastic anemia. Both conserved end residues are part of each CDR3. D genes are given only for firm matches. Clone size is given for some rows only: seen once, a few or many times, or a class if the clone is expanded.

V,size,J,D,CDR3,DNA
TRBV3-1,few,TRBJ2-7,TRBD1,CASSQEGTGKGPLSYEQYF,TGTGCCAGCAGCCAAGAGGGGACAGGGAAGGGTCCACTCTCCTACGAGCAGTACTTC
TRBV7-9,many,TRBJ2-1,NA,CASSSELMRQFF,TGTGCCAGCAGCTCCGAACTAATGAGGCAGTTCTTC
TRBV5-1,many,TRBJ2-3,TRBD2,CASSPRLAGSTDTQYF,TGCGCCAGCAGCCCAAGACTAGCGGGATCCACAGATACGCAGTATTTT
TRBV20-1,NA,TRBJ1-1,NA,CSAPGHRNGTEAFF,TGCAGTGCTCCGGGACATCGAAACGGCACTGAAGCTTTCTTT
TRBV2,many,TRBJ2-1,NA,CASRDIASPYNEQFF,TGTGCCAGCAGAGATATAGCGTCCCCCTACAATGAGCAGTTCTTC
TRBV25-1,many,TRBJ1-2,TRBD1,CASSWAGGNYGYTF,TGTGCCAGCAGTTGGGCAGGGGGGAACTATGGCTACACCTTC
TRBV9,many,TRBJ2-2,NA,CASSPGSLTGELFF,TGTGCCAGCAGCCCAGGATCATTAACCGGGGAGCTGTTTTTT
TRBV11-3,NA,TRBJ2-7,TRBD1,CASSLYLSTGGYF,TGTGCCAGCAGCTTGTACCTATCGACAGGGGGGTACTTC
TRBV15,once,TRBJ2-7,TRBD2,CATSRVRGGSEQYF,TGTGCCACCAGCAGGGTTCGGGGGGGGAGCGAGCAGTACTTC
TRBV20-1,NA,TRBJ1-6,TRBD1,CSAAGTGGNSPLHF,TGCAGTGCTGCCGGGACAGGTGGAAATTCACCCCTCCACTTT